The rows below give T cell receptor beta chains drawn from one sample of a study of post-analysis software for immune sequencing data. TCRdb called the PCR reads again in MiXCR, with one record for every CDR3 protein. The data hold about 540,000 distinct CDR3 sequences, with around 31% observed a single time. The sequenced sample was blood. The receptor set was obtained from a girl between 2 and 17 years old with multiple sclerosis. Each CDR3 is given without its conserved first and last residue.

v_call: TRBV29-1
cdr3_length: 13
cdr3_aa: SVSTLAGGSDEQF

v_call: TRBV5-6
cdr3_length: 10
cdr3_aa: ASSSMGQPQH

v_call: TRBV7-9
cdr3_length: 14
cdr3_aa: ASSPWSGSAKNIQY

v_call: TRBV2
cdr3_length: 10
cdr3_aa: ASSELTGQEY

v_call: TRBV20-1
cdr3_length: 11
cdr3_aa: SASSGFSYEQY

v_call: TRBV3-1
cdr3_length: 12
cdr3_aa: ASSLILLADTQY

v_call: TRBV24-1
cdr3_length: 12
cdr3_aa: ATSDLGSYNEQF

v_call: TRBV29-1
cdr3_length: 11
cdr3_aa: SVGTGSGNTIY

v_call: TRBV7-9
cdr3_length: 13
cdr3_aa: ASSTRQGRNTEAF

v_call: TRBV5-1
cdr3_length: 14
cdr3_aa: ASRSSGESSYNEQF

v_call: TRBV21-1
cdr3_length: 13
cdr3_aa: ASSGPGRSNQPQH

v_call: TRBV7-6
cdr3_length: 14
cdr3_aa: ASSYRPGQTWETQY

v_call: TRBV5-6
cdr3_length: 11
cdr3_aa: ASSNPYTYEQY

v_call: TRBV5-1
cdr3_length: 13
cdr3_aa: ASSLQQGASDTQY

v_call: TRBV20-1
cdr3_length: 15
cdr3_aa: STRAALGRPSSYEQY

v_call: TRBV20-1
cdr3_length: 12
cdr3_aa: SASGLADTDTQY

v_call: TRBV12-3/TRBV12-4
cdr3_length: 13
cdr3_aa: ASSLMGQAVYGYT

v_call: TRBV12-3/TRBV12-4
cdr3_length: 12
cdr3_aa: ASRGDRTNYGYT

v_call: TRBV7-9
cdr3_length: 12
cdr3_aa: ASSLSTGSREQY

v_call: TRBV6-2/TRBV6-3
cdr3_length: 15
cdr3_aa: ASSYSPIGGPNYGYT

v_call: TRBV12-3/TRBV12-4
cdr3_length: 13
cdr3_aa: ACSLGGSGANVLT

v_call: TRBV5-1
cdr3_length: 11
cdr3_aa: ASSPQGDYGYT

v_call: TRBV29-1
cdr3_length: 10
cdr3_aa: SVVADGYGYT

v_call: TRBV7-9
cdr3_length: 12
cdr3_aa: ASSLDTGSYGYT

v_call: TRBV4-1
cdr3_length: 14
cdr3_aa: ASSQEYSGVNQPQH

v_call: TRBV7-8
cdr3_length: 12
cdr3_aa: ASSFYRGQETQY

v_call: TRBV5-6
cdr3_length: 13
cdr3_aa: ASSRDTGGADTQY

v_call: TRBV20-1
cdr3_length: 11
cdr3_aa: SAPRPGYNEQF

v_call: TRBV29-1
cdr3_length: 9
cdr3_aa: SVDRDGTQY

v_call: TRBV6-2/TRBV6-3
cdr3_length: 15
cdr3_aa: ASSYGRSGGVNNEQF

v_call: TRBV27
cdr3_length: 13
cdr3_aa: ASSFRALGPYEQY

v_call: TRBV7-2
cdr3_length: 14
cdr3_aa: ASSADRLHSNQPQH

v_call: TRBV12-3/TRBV12-4
cdr3_length: 9
cdr3_aa: ASSPDEKLF

v_call: TRBV4-1
cdr3_length: 12
cdr3_aa: ASSQDKRGYEQY

v_call: TRBV4-1
cdr3_length: 12
cdr3_aa: ASSQGGPNEKLF

v_call: TRBV20-1
cdr3_length: 11
cdr3_aa: SARGQVGYGYT

v_call: TRBV12-3/TRBV12-4
cdr3_length: 12
cdr3_aa: ASSLTRTALTLH

v_call: TRBV28
cdr3_length: 12
cdr3_aa: ASSWSRLQETQY

v_call: TRBV12-3/TRBV12-4
cdr3_length: 11
cdr3_aa: ASSPGQTKGYT

v_call: TRBV5-1
cdr3_length: 13
cdr3_aa: ASSLRLAFADTQY

v_call: TRBV12-3/TRBV12-4
cdr3_length: 12
cdr3_aa: ASSFPGAHQPQH

v_call: TRBV5-1
cdr3_length: 10
cdr3_aa: ASSFTRDTQY

v_call: TRBV4-1
cdr3_length: 11
cdr3_aa: ASSQPGNYGYT